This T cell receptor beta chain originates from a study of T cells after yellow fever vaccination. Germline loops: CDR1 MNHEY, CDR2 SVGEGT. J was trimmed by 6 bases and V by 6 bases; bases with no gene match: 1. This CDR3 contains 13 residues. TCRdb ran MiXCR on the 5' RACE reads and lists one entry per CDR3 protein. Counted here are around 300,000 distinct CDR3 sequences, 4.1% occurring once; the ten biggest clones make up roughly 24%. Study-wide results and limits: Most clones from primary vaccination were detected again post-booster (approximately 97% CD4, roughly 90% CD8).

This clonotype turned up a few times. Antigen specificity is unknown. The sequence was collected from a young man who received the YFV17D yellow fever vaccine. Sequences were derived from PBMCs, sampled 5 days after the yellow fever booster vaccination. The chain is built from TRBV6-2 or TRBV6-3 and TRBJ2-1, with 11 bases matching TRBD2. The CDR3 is CASRGLAGNEQFF. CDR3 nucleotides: TGTGCCAGCAGAGGACTAGCGGGCAATGAGCAGTTCTTC.